A single sample gave rise to the 28 T cell receptor beta chains below, sequenced in a study of T cell repertoires in cytomegalovirus infection. One entry per CDR3 protein results from TCRdb running MiXCR on the reads. The sample carries 400,000 or so distinct CDR3 sequences, approximately 33% recorded once. Sequenced: PBMCs. The source is a human donor in good health (CMV status not recorded). Some clones in this sample may be carry-over from other donors' samples.

This clonotype was found a few times. The chain couples TRBV7-2 to TRBJ2-5; D possibly uses TRBD1 or TRBD2 (5 bases each). This CDR3 comprises 15 residues. From germline, CDR1 is SGHTA and CDR2 FQGNSA. V gave up 0 bases and J gave up 5 bases, with 13 bases separating them. CDR3 protein: CASSLAFGGGETQYF. In nucleotides, the CDR3 is TGTGCCAGCAGCTTAGCTTTTGGGGGTGGGGAGACCCAGTACTTC.

About this clonotype: This may stem from a read error, because a much larger clone lies one nucleotide away. The genes are TRBV11-2 and TRBJ2-1; D is unresolved. CDR1 SGHAT and CDR2 FQNNGV come from the germline V gene. The CDR3 runs 13 residues. The CDR3 coding sequence is TGTGCCAGCAGCTTAGGGACCGCCCGTGAGCAGTTATTC. Translation gives CASSLGTAREQLF.

V gene TRBV27 combines with J gene TRBJ1-1; weak D call: TRBD1 (5 bases). CDR3 length: 14 residues. Between the trimmed V and J ends, which lost 6 bases and 1 base, there was a span of 12 bases. CDR1 is MNHEY, CDR2 SMNVEV, per germline (reference sequence). In DNA form, the CDR3 reads TGTGCCAGCAGACTTCCGGGGCCGAACACTGAAGCTTTCTTT. Translated, it gives CASRLPGPNTEAFF.

This clonotype was detected a few times. CDR3 residues: CASRASGTKETQYF. CDR3 in DNA: TGTGCCAGCAGGGCCTCCGGGACCAAAGAGACCCAGTACTTC. The chain recombines TRBV12-3 or TRBV12-4 with TRBJ2-5; D could derive from TRBD1 or TRBD2 (5 bases each). V lost 6 bases and J 3 bases, leaving 14 bases between the germline ends. The CDR3 length is 14 residues.

A few counts support this clonotype. The V gene is TRBV6-5, the J gene TRBJ2-7; 9 bases align to TRBD1. J was trimmed by 6 bases and V by 2 bases; bases with no gene match: 5. This CDR3 has 14 amino acids. Per the germline V gene, CDR1 is MNHEY and CDR2 is SVGAGI. This CDR3 reads CASSYPGQGSEQYF. The CDR3 bases are TGTGCCAGCAGTTACCCCGGACAGGGGAGCGAGCAGTACTTC.

The chain carries TRBV7-9 and TRBJ2-3, with TRBD2 matching 8 bases. There are 15 residues in the CDR3. V gave up 10 bases and J gave up 0 bases; unmatched junction bases: 9. Germline CDR1 and CDR2: SEHNR and FQNEAQ (reference sequence). In DNA form, the CDR3 reads TGTGCCATAGGCATAGCGGGGCCTAGCACAGATACGCAGTATTTT. It encodes CAIGIAGPSTDTQYF.

This sequence joins TRBV5-1 and TRBJ1-1, with D tentatively TRBD1 (6 bases). V gave up 4 bases and J gave up 5 bases, with 33 bases separating them. The length of the CDR3 is 20 residues. Germline V gene data show CDR1 as SGHRS and CDR2 as YFSETQ. The CDR3 bases are TGCGCCAGCAGCCTAACAATGGGTACAGGGACGAAGGTCACGGGGACTGAAGCTTTCTTT. Translated: CASSLTMGTGTKVTGTEAFF.

This sequence joins TRBV7-2 and TRBJ2-7, with 12 nucleotides matching TRBD2. The germline V gene encodes CDR1 SGHTA and CDR2 FQGNSA. The ends lost 1 base at V and 2 bases at J; junction bases unmatched: 9. This CDR3 is 18 amino acids long. CDR3 protein: CASSLVPGLAGKAYEQYF. The CDR3 nucleotides are TGTGCCAGCAGCTTAGTGCCAGGACTAGCGGGGAAGGCCTACGAGCAGTACTTC.

The J gene is TRBJ2-7, the V gene TRBV6-6, with D perhaps TRBD1 (6 bases). The germline gives CDR1 MNHNY, CDR2 SVGAGI (reference sequence). Trimming removed 6 bases from V and 2 bases from J, with 14 bases in between. The CDR3 runs to 14 residues. The CDR3 DNA is TGTGCCAGCAGAACATCGGACAGACCCTACGAGCAGTACTTC. Encoded protein: CASRTSDRPYEQYF.

This clonotype was seen at least ten times. The V and J genes are TRBV7-2 and TRBJ2-1; D remains unclear. Germline-derived CDR1 and CDR2 are SGHTA and FQGNSA. V was clipped by 5 bases and J by 0 bases, with 14 bases between them. This CDR3 has 16 amino acids. This CDR3 reads CASSPQPQSSYNEQFF. The CDR3 DNA reads as TGTGCCAGCAGCCCCCAGCCTCAAAGCTCCTACAATGAGCAGTTCTTC.

This chain uses TRBV6-1 with TRBJ1-4, with D unclear. From germline, CDR1 is MNHNS and CDR2 SASEGT. V gave up 8 bases and J gave up 4 bases, with 8 bases separating them. CDR3 length: 12 amino acids. CDR3 amino acids: CASHELNEKLFF. For the CDR3, the DNA is TGTGCCAGCCACGAGCTTAATGAAAAACTGTTTTTT.

In this sample, this clonotype turned up a few times. The chain is built from TRBV11-2 and TRBJ2-2; no definite D call. The CDR3 covers 16 residues. Per germline, CDR1 SGHAT and CDR2 FQNNGV. Trimming took off 2 bases at V and 1 base at J, with 11 bases between the two ends. The DNA for the CDR3 is TGTGCCAGCAGCTTATTCAGTCCGATGAACACCGGGGAGCTGTTTTTT. It is translated as CASSLFSPMNTGELFF.

The V gene is TRBV6-2 or TRBV6-3, the J gene TRBJ2-7, with 9 bases that match TRBD1. The CDR3 length is 15 residues. Germline V gives CDR1 MNHEY, CDR2 SVGEGT. The ends lost 6 bases at V and 6 bases at J; junction bases unmatched: 12. The CDR3 here is CASRGQGAWGVEQYF. In nucleotides, the CDR3 is TGTGCCAGCAGGGGACAGGGCGCATGGGGGGTCGAGCAGTACTTC.

This chain connects TRBV6-1 to TRBJ1-3; D unclear. Between the trimmed V and J ends, which lost 6 bases and 1 base, there was a span of 13 bases. Germline V lookup: CDR1 MNHNS, CDR2 SASEGT. CDR3 length: 15 residues. CDR3 loop: CASSHTTLSGNTIYF. The CDR3 DNA reads as TGTGCCAGCAGCCACACCACCCTATCTGGAAACACCATATATTTT.

This clonotype has at least ten counts. The chain recombines TRBV7-2 with TRBJ2-5; 8 bases agree with TRBD1. This CDR3 is built from 15 residues. The J segment lost 8 bases and the V segment lost 1 base, leaving 9 bases of the junction unmatched. Germline CDR1 and CDR2: SGHTA and FQGNSA. The CDR3 region is CASSLVTGGWGTQYF. The CDR3 DNA is TGTGCCAGCAGCTTAGTCACAGGGGGATGGGGAACCCAGTACTTC.

In its sample, this clonotype was seen a few times. The chain has TRBV7-2 and TRBJ2-1; 14 bases match TRBD2. Germline-derived CDR1 and CDR2 are SGHTA and FQGNSA. This CDR3 is built from 14 residues. Trimming at V came to 5 bases and at J to 10 bases, leaving 4 bases not matched to a gene. CDR3 loop: CASSPGLAGAEQFF. DNA for the CDR3: TGTGCCAGCAGCCCGGGACTAGCGGGGGCGGAGCAGTTCTTC. The full variable domain, its missing parts supplied by reference TRBV7-2 and TRBJ2-1, is GAGVSQSPSNKVTEKGKDVELRCDPISGHTALYWYRQSLGQGLEFLIYFQGNSAPDKSGLPSDRFSAERTGGSVSTLTIQRTQQEDSAVYLCASSPGLAGAEQFFGPGTRLTVL.

The chain recombines TRBV19 with TRBJ2-6; D is undetermined. Trimming removed 4 bases at V and 0 bases at J, with 16 bases between. This CDR3 is 18 amino acids long. From germline, CDR1 is LNHDA and CDR2 SQIVND (reference sequence). The CDR3 nucleotides read TGTGCCAGTAGTACGATAGGGTTCAGAAGCTCTGGGGCCAACGTCCTGACTTTC. Its translation: CASSTIGFRSSGANVLTF.

This clonotype has ten or more counts. The gene calls are TRBV7-8 and TRBJ1-4, with 9 bases identical to TRBD1. CDR1 is SGHVS, CDR2 FQNEAQ, per germline. The CDR3 runs to 14 residues. Germline trimming cut 4 bases from V and 8 bases from J; bases unmatched to any gene: 5. As DNA, the CDR3 is TGTGCCAGCAGCTCCGGGACAGGGTGGGAAAAACTGTTTTTT. It encodes CASSSGTGWEKLFF.

This clonotype was detected only a few times. Written as DNA, the CDR3 is TGCGCCAGCAGCCAAGTTGCTGACACTGAAGCTTTCTTT. Translated, it gives CASSQVADTEAFF. The rearrangement links TRBV4-1 to TRBJ1-1; D is undetermined. Germline values: CDR1 MGHRA, CDR2 YSYEKL. The V end was cut by 1 base, the J end by 3 bases, with 6 bases between. The CDR3 length is 13 residues.

This clonotype was detected a few times. The genes are TRBV7-3 and TRBJ2-3; a possible D gene is TRBD2 (6 bases). Germline V gives CDR1 SGHTA, CDR2 FQGTGA. The CDR3 sequence is 16 residues long. Trimming cost V 0 bases and J 0 bases, with 10 bases left between them. CDR3 sequence reads: CASSLTVADSTDTQYF. The CDR3 region has the DNA TGTGCCAGCAGCTTAACGGTAGCGGACAGCACAGATACGCAGTATTTT.

This sequence joins TRBV15 and TRBJ1-3; no definite D call. The CDR3 spans 15 residues. V was pared by 5 bases and J by 0 bases, with 11 bases between. Germline lookup yields CDR1 LNHNV and CDR2 YYDKDF (reference sequence). The CDR3 DNA follows: TGTGCCACCAGCCTCGACTTAAACTCTGGAAACACCATATATTTT. Residues: CATSLDLNSGNTIYF.

V usage is TRBV7-3 and J usage is TRBJ2-7, with 9 bases that match TRBD1. After removal of 0 bases from V and 3 bases from J, the junction contained 18 bases not matched to a gene. There are 20 residues in the CDR3. Germline assignment: CDR1 SGHTA and CDR2 FQGTGA. The CDR3 spells CASSLTGEEVNRGRIYEQYF. The DNA of the CDR3 is TGTGCCAGCAGCTTAACGGGGGAGGAGGTGAACAGGGGGCGCATCTACGAGCAGTACTTC.

The rearrangement joins TRBV28 to TRBJ2-1, with 8 nucleotides matching TRBD2. The V segment lost 7 bases and the J segment 5 bases; nucleotides outside the gene matches: 7. Germline assignment: CDR1 MDHEN and CDR2 SYDVKM. This CDR3 has 14 amino acids. CDR3 amino acids: CASMERGPNNEQFF. The CDR3 DNA sequence: TGTGCCAGCATGGAGCGGGGGCCAAACAATGAGCAGTTCTTC.

This clonotype was detected a few times. This chain connects TRBV24-1 to TRBJ2-3, with TRBD2 matching 8 bases. Germline CDR1 KGHDR, CDR2 SFDVKD. This CDR3 has 17 amino acids. V dropped 3 bases and J dropped 2; count of bases not matched to a gene: 9. The CDR3: CATSDPLAGTSTDTQYF. CDR3 nucleotides: TGTGCCACCAGTGATCCATTAGCGGGGACGTCCACAGATACGCAGTATTTT.

This clonotype was picked up a small number of times. The gene calls are TRBV9 and TRBJ2-1; D is perhaps TRBD1 or TRBD2 (6 bases each). With 4 bases removed from V and 4 bases from J, the gap between germline ends came to 18 bases. CDR1 is SGDLS and CDR2 is YYNGEE in the germline V gene. This CDR3 contains 16 residues. CDR3 DNA: TGTGCCAGCAGCCCGGAGGGGGAAATCCTATACAATGAGCAGTTCTTC. Translation gives CASSPEGEILYNEQFF.

This clonotype was detected ten times or more. This rearrangement joins TRBV7-6 to TRBJ2-1; no reliable D call. This CDR3 spans 15 amino acids. V lost 1 base to trimming and J lost 6 bases, with 13 bases between them. From germline, CDR1 is SGHVS and CDR2 FNYEAQ. CDR3 loop: CASSLEGTLGNEQFF. The DNA of the CDR3 is TGTGCCAGCAGCTTAGAGGGCACGTTGGGCAATGAGCAGTTCTTC.

The CDR3 DNA sequence: TGTGCCAGCAGTCAGGAGAACTATGGCTACACCTTC. Translation gives CASSQENYGYTF. The V and J genes are TRBV6-1 and TRBJ1-2, with unresolved D. The CDR3 spans 12 residues. Germline V lookup: CDR1 MNHNS, CDR2 SASEGT. Trimming took 5 bases from V and 2 from J, leaving 6 bases between them.

This chain connects TRBV6-1 to TRBJ2-4; a weak D match, TRBD2 (6 bases). The CDR3 covers 15 residues. The V end was cut by 1 base, the J end by 4 bases, with 11 bases between. CDR1 and CDR2 (germline): MNHNS, SASEGT. This CDR3 is CASSEGSGGKNIQYF. The CDR3 bases are TGTGCCAGCAGTGAAGGGTCCGGGGGTAAAAACATTCAGTACTTC.